The clone carrying this TCR beta chain occurred a few times. This record comes from a study of blood T cell repertoires in COVID-19. Generated by immunoSEQ multiplex PCR, the TCRdb table keeps only in-frame clones and is missing some. The sample lists 150,000 to 200,000 clones, 75% to 90% occurring once. V shed 6 bases and J 6 bases; nucleotides not matched to a gene: 10. CDR1 and CDR2 from the germline V gene are LNHDA and SQIVND (reference sequence). The CDR3 is made up of 15 amino acids. V is TRBV19 and J is TRBJ1-2; 10 bases line up with TRBD1. Sequenced: peripheral blood. The receptor was isolated from a woman aged 70-85 years with COVID-19, enrolled during active disease. The CDR3 spells CASRANGQGENGYTF. In nucleotides, the CDR3 is TGTGCCAGTAGAGCCAACGGACAGGGGGAGAATGGCTACACCTTC.